This is a list of T cell receptor beta chains from one sample in a study of OX40 agonist ivuxolimab in advanced cancers. Assay used: immunoSEQ multiplex PCR; TCRdb lists only in-frame clones, some missing. The sample records some 40,000 clones, about 89% being singletons. This specimen was CD4+ or CD8+ T cells sorted from blood, taken in a trial of the OX40 agonist ivuxolimab. These receptors originate from an adult with an advanced solid tumor such as melanoma, head and neck, liver or kidney cancer. Both conserved end residues are part of each CDR3. The D gene is left open where the match is weak. Size is omitted from some rows. Given values are once, few, many or a class for expanded clones.

v_call	j_call	clone_size	d_call	cdr3_aa	cdr3_nt
TRBV6-1	TRBJ1-1	once	TRBD1	CASSDRGLNTEAFF	TGTGCCAGCAGTGACAGGGGGCTGAACACTGAAGCTTTCTTT
TRBV19	TRBJ2-1	medium-sized	NA	CASNDFYPGNEQFF	TGTGCCAGTAACGACTTCTACCCAGGGAATGAGCAGTTCTTC
TRBV11-2	TRBJ1-1	NA	NA	CASSLDIQGYTEAFF	TGTGCCAGCAGCTTAGATATTCAGGGGTACACTGAAGCTTTCTTT
TRBV14	TRBJ2-5	NA	NA	CASSPRRQGLQETQYF	TGTGCCAGCAGCCCTCGAAGGCAGGGCCTCCAAGAGACCCAGTACTTC
TRBV18	TRBJ2-1	NA	TRBD1	CASSSAGGNEQFF	TGTGCCAGCTCATCCGCAGGGGGTAATGAGCAGTTCTTC
TRBV6-5	TRBJ2-1	NA	TRBD1	CASSYSGQGLEQFF	TGTGCCAGCAGTTACTCGGGACAGGGGCTTGAGCAGTTCTTC
TRBV4-1	TRBJ1-5	NA	NA	CASSQVGGGPQHF	TGCGCCAGCAGCCAAGTCGGAGGCGGGCCCCAGCATTTT
TRBV28	TRBJ2-2	NA	NA	CASSFPGRAPNTGELFF	TGTGCCAGCAGTTTTCCGGGCAGGGCCCCGAACACCGGGGAGCTGTTTTTT
TRBV16	TRBJ1-5	NA	TRBD1	CASSHNRGYSNQPQHF	TGTGCCAGCAGCCATAACAGGGGGTATAGCAATCAGCCCCAGCATTTT
TRBV5-3	TRBJ2-2	NA	TRBD2	CARSLAGLAGGFVLIGAGELFF	TGTGCCAGAAGCTTGGCCGGGCTAGCGGGAGGGTTCGTCTTGATCGGCGCCGGGGAGCTGTTTTTT
TRBV7-9	TRBJ2-2	few	NA	CASSSGELFF	TGTGCCAGCAGCTCAGGGGAGCTGTTTTTT
TRBV28	TRBJ1-2	NA	NA	CASSLDRPVYGYTF	TGTGCCAGCAGTTTAGACAGGCCCGTCTATGGCTACACCTTC
TRBV4-1	TRBJ1-5	NA	TRBD1	CASSQEDRGFSQPQHF	TGCGCCAGCAGCCAAGAGGACAGGGGTTTCTCTCAGCCCCAGCATTTT
TRBV6-6	TRBJ2-7	NA	NA	CASSFLNRAGEQYF	TGTGCCAGCAGTTTCCTGAACAGGGCGGGGGAGCAGTACTTC
TRBV6-5	TRBJ2-7	NA	NA	CASSYSTTGSYEQYF	TGTGCCAGCAGTTACTCCACTACCGGCTCCTACGAGCAGTACTTC
TRBV4-1	TRBJ2-1	NA	NA	CASSQGGTSYNEQFF	TGCGCCAGCAGCCAAGGGGGAACTTCCTACAATGAGCAGTTCTTC
TRBV7-9	TRBJ2-2	NA	NA	CASSEGAGANTGELFF	TGTGCCAGCAGCGAAGGGGCAGGCGCGAACACCGGGGAGCTGTTTTTT
TRBV30	TRBJ2-1	once	TRBD2	CAWSRTSGPYNEQFF	TGTGCCTGGAGTAGGACTAGCGGCCCCTACAATGAGCAGTTCTTC
TRBV6-1	TRBJ2-1	NA	NA	CASSGLSSYNEQFF	TGTGCCAGCAGTGGGTTGAGCTCCTACAATGAGCAGTTCTTC
TRBV7-9	TRBJ2-1	large	TRBD1	CASSSSQTGNEQFF	TGTGCCAGCAGCTCTTCCCAGACAGGGAATGAGCAGTTCTTC
TRBV27	TRBJ1-2	once	TRBD1	CASSSPGQGTYGYTF	TGTGCCAGCAGCAGCCCTGGACAGGGGACCTATGGCTACACCTTC
TRBV2	TRBJ1-1	once	NA	CASKPGWVDTEAFF	TGTGCCAGCAAGCCAGGGTGGGTGGACACTGAAGCTTTCTTT
TRBV5-6	TRBJ2-7	once	TRBD2	CASSLGTSGRALNEQYF	TGTGCCAGCAGCTTGGGGACTAGCGGGAGGGCGTTGAACGAGCAGTACTTC
TRBV13	TRBJ2-1	NA	TRBD2	CASSLGVGGLASYNEQFF	TGTGCCAGCAGCTTAGGGGTCGGGGGACTAGCGAGCTACAATGAGCAGTTCTTC
TRBV4-2	TRBJ2-2	NA	TRBD2	CASSQEGLAGAGELFF	TGTGCCAGCAGCCAAGAAGGTCTAGCGGGCGCCGGGGAGCTGTTTTTT
TRBV5-8	TRBJ2-6	once	TRBD1	CASSLEGLGDRVFGANVLTF	TGTGCCAGCAGCTTGGAAGGGTTGGGGGACAGGGTTTTTGGGGCCAACGTCCTGACTTTC
TRBV27	TRBJ2-1	once	TRBD2	CASSHTSPGGHEQFF	TGTGCCAGCAGCCATACCTCGCCGGGAGGGCATGAGCAGTTCTTC
TRBV27	TRBJ1-4	NA	NA	CASSLGGKNNEKLFF	TGTGCCAGCAGTTTAGGAGGGAAAAATAATGAAAAACTGTTTTTT
TRBV29-1	TRBJ1-2	large	NA	CSVEGNPAHGYTF	TGCAGCGTTGAAGGGAATCCAGCCCATGGCTACACCTTC
TRBV30	TRBJ1-4	NA	NA	CAWSHEEKLFF	TGTGCCTGGAGTCATGAGGAAAAACTGTTTTTT
TRBV19	TRBJ2-1	NA	NA	CASSIGPEPYNEQFF	TGTGCCAGTAGTATAGGACCAGAACCCTACAATGAGCAGTTCTTC
TRBV19	TRBJ1-3	NA	NA	CASSIPPHIDRRNTIYF	TGTGCCAGTAGTATACCCCCGCATATAGACAGAAGAAACACCATATATTTT
TRBV21-1	TRBJ1-2	NA	NA	CASSKDGQGGGHTF	TGTGCCAGCAGCAAAGACGGGCAAGGGGGAGGCCACACCTTC
TRBV4-1	TRBJ2-2	NA	TRBD1	CASSQGRTGGGELFF	TGCGCCAGCAGCCAAGGTCGGACAGGGGGCGGGGAGCTGTTTTTT
TRBV13	TRBJ2-7	NA	NA	CASSPQGSYEQYF	TGTGCCAGCAGCCCACAGGGCTCCTACGAGCAGTACTTC
TRBV19	TRBJ1-4	NA	NA	CASSHRHRLNEKLFF	TGTGCCAGTAGCCATAGGCACAGACTAAATGAAAAACTGTTTTTT
TRBV30	TRBJ2-1	NA	NA	CAWSVGVAFEQFF	TGTGCCTGGAGTGTCGGTGTGGCTTTTGAGCAGTTCTTC
TRBV27	TRBJ2-7	NA	NA	CASSSSYGRKPYEQYF	TGTGCCAGCAGCTCCTCTTATGGGCGGAAACCCTACGAGCAGTACTTC
TRBV27	TRBJ2-1	few	TRBD2	CASSLGGHEQFF	TGTGCCAGCAGTTTGGGAGGGCATGAGCAGTTCTTC
TRBV5-1	TRBJ2-1	NA	TRBD2	CASSQAGEHDNEQFF	TGCGCCAGCAGCCAAGCGGGGGAGCACGACAATGAGCAGTTCTTC
TRBV7-9	TRBJ1-1	NA	NA	CASSYFHRDEAFF	TGTGCCAGCAGCTATTTCCACAGGGATGAAGCTTTCTTT
TRBV27	TRBJ2-5	once	NA	CASSLFYSETQYF	TGTGCCAGCAGTTTATTTTATTCGGAGACCCAGTACTTC
TRBV11-2	TRBJ2-7	NA	NA	CASSLEGPGISSF	TGTGCCAGCAGCTTAGAAGGTCCGGGAATTTCGTCGTTC
TRBV6-6	TRBJ1-3	NA	NA	CASVSAGSGNTIYF	TGTGCCAGCGTCTCAGCGGGCTCTGGAAACACCATATATTTT
TRBV28	TRBJ2-1	NA	NA	CASTPQGRFYNEQFF	TGTGCCAGCACCCCCCAGGGGAGGTTCTACAATGAGCAGTTCTTC
TRBV11-1	TRBJ2-7	NA	NA	CASSLGTGSEQYF	TGTGCCAGCAGCTTAGGCACAGGAAGCGAGCAGTACTTC
TRBV4-3	TRBJ2-4	NA	NA	CASSQDRQPSRGIQYF	TGCGCCAGCAGCCAAGATAGACAGCCTTCCAGGGGCATTCAGTACTTC
TRBV28	TRBJ1-5	NA	NA	CASSPRSSNQPQHF	TGTGCCAGCAGTCCCCGGAGTAGCAATCAGCCCCAGCATTTT